These T cell receptor beta chains were read from a single sample in a study of tumor-infiltrating lymphocytes in primary liver carcinoma. TCRdb re-derived calls from the multiplex PCR reads in MiXCR, one entry per CDR3 protein. The sample has approximately 64,000 distinct CDR3 sequences; about two thirds are singletons. Sample: liver tumor tissue from sampling region 4. The receptor set was obtained from a man aged 40-50 years with primary liver carcinoma and hepatitis B virus infection. CDR3s include the opening cysteine and the closing phenylalanine or tryptophan. Fields, in order: V gene, J gene, D gene, clone size, CDR3 protein, CDR3 DNA. A D gene is named only where the DNA matches it firmly. Size values are once, few and many counts, or a class for expanded clones, and some rows have none.

v_gene: TRBV5-4; j_gene: TRBJ2-1; d_gene: NA; abundance: NA; CDR3aa: CANSLRDYNEQFF; CDR3nt: TGTGCCAATAGCTTGCGGGATTACAATGAGCAGTTCTTC
v_gene: TRBV29-1; j_gene: TRBJ2-7; d_gene: NA; abundance: once; CDR3aa: CSDLQVALSYEQYF; CDR3nt: TGTAGCGATTTACAGGTGGCTTTATCCTACGAGCAGTACTTC
v_gene: TRBV7-9; j_gene: TRBJ2-7; d_gene: NA; abundance: NA; CDR3aa: CAGTPGAAYELYF; CDR3nt: TGTGCCGGCACCCCAGGGGCGGCGTACGAGCTGTACTTC
v_gene: TRBV6-5; j_gene: TRBJ2-3; d_gene: NA; abundance: NA; CDR3aa: CASSCFHPGADTQYF; CDR3nt: TGTGCCAGCAGTTGCTTCCATCCAGGGGCAGATACGCAGTATTTT
v_gene: TRBV10-2; j_gene: TRBJ1-2; d_gene: NA; abundance: NA; CDR3aa: CASSEGLVSEGSRRLGYGYTF; CDR3nt: TGTGCCAGCAGTGAGGGCTTAGTGTCGGAGGGTAGCCGAAGATTGGGTTATGGCTACACCTTC
v_gene: TRBV4-3; j_gene: TRBJ1-2; d_gene: TRBD1; abundance: NA; CDR3aa: CASSPGTVVNYGYTF; CDR3nt: TGCGCCAGCAGCCCAGGGACAGTGGTTAACTATGGCTACACCTTC
v_gene: TRBV9; j_gene: TRBJ2-6; d_gene: NA; abundance: NA; CDR3aa: CASSVQAGSNVLTF; CDR3nt: TGTGCCAGCAGCGTACAAGCAGGGTCCAACGTCCTGACTTTC
v_gene: TRBV6-6; j_gene: TRBJ2-3; d_gene: TRBD1; abundance: NA; CDR3aa: CASSYGLGTGLTDTQYF; CDR3nt: TGTGCCAGCAGTTACGGGTTGGGGACAGGCTTAACAGATACGCAGTATTTT
v_gene: TRBV28; j_gene: TRBJ2-3; d_gene: TRBD1; abundance: many; CDR3aa: CASSATGTGVTDTQYF; CDR3nt: TGTGCCAGCAGTGCTACCGGGACAGGGGTCACAGATACGCAGTATTTT
v_gene: TRBV12-3/TRBV12-4; j_gene: TRBJ1-2; d_gene: NA; abundance: NA; CDR3aa: CASSLRDMPFYGYTF; CDR3nt: TGTGCTAGCAGTTTAAGGGACATGCCCTTCTATGGCTATACCTTC
v_gene: TRBV10-1; j_gene: TRBJ2-3; d_gene: TRBD1; abundance: few; CDR3aa: CASSELRDRAQYF; CDR3nt: TGCGCCAGCAGTGAGCTCCGGGACAGGGCGCAGTATTTT
v_gene: TRBV5-5; j_gene: TRBJ2-7; d_gene: TRBD1; abundance: NA; CDR3aa: CASSSGTALPERYF; CDR3nt: TGTGCCAGCAGCTCCGGGACAGCTCTCCCCGAGCGGTACTTC
v_gene: TRBV6-5; j_gene: TRBJ2-5; d_gene: NA; abundance: many; CDR3aa: CVSTAEGKTQYF; CDR3nt: TGTGTCAGCACGGCCGAAGGGAAGACCCAGTACTTC
v_gene: TRBV10-2; j_gene: TRBJ2-7; d_gene: TRBD1; abundance: many; CDR3aa: CASSESASRTGDEQYF; CDR3nt: TGCGCCAGCAGTGAGTCGGCCTCTCGGACAGGGGACGAGCAGTACTTC
v_gene: TRBV4-3; j_gene: TRBJ2-1; d_gene: NA; abundance: NA; CDR3aa: CASIQESFEQFF; CDR3nt: TGCGCCAGCATCCAAGAGTCTTTTGAGCAGTTCTTC
v_gene: TRBV28; j_gene: TRBJ2-5; d_gene: NA; abundance: NA; CDR3aa: CANTITGSGETQYF; CDR3nt: TGTGCCAACACCATTACCGGGAGTGGAGAGACCCAGTACTTC
v_gene: TRBV7-3; j_gene: TRBJ2-3; d_gene: NA; abundance: few; CDR3aa: CASSLTEADTQYF; CDR3nt: TGTGCCAGCAGCTTAACGGAGGCAGATACGCAGTATTTT
v_gene: TRBV29-1; j_gene: TRBJ2-5; d_gene: TRBD1; abundance: many; CDR3aa: CSVPVGTGGLGETQYF; CDR3nt: TGCAGCGTGCCGGTGGGGACAGGGGGCCTAGGAGAGACCCAGTACTTC
v_gene: TRBV11-2; j_gene: TRBJ2-7; d_gene: TRBD2; abundance: NA; CDR3aa: CASSLGRRTSGHYTYEQYF; CDR3nt: TGTGCCAGCAGCTTAGGACGGCGGACTAGCGGGCACTATACCTACGAGCAGTACTTC
v_gene: TRBV6-6; j_gene: TRBJ1-1; d_gene: NA; abundance: NA; CDR3aa: CDSSIGGTTGAFF; CDR3nt: TGTGACAGCAGCATAGGGGGGACTACTGGAGCTTTCTTT
v_gene: TRBV6-1; j_gene: TRBJ2-5; d_gene: TRBD2; abundance: NA; CDR3aa: CASTDQAGNQETQYF; CDR3nt: TGTGCCAGCACTGATCAAGCGGGGAACCAAGAGACCCAGTACTTC
v_gene: TRBV12-3/TRBV12-4; j_gene: TRBJ1-4; d_gene: NA; abundance: many; CDR3aa: CASSLAGTEKLLF; CDR3nt: TGTGCCAGCAGTTTAGCCGGGACTGAAAAACTGCTTTTT
v_gene: TRBV12-5; j_gene: TRBJ2-7; d_gene: NA; abundance: NA; CDR3aa: CAGVGTGSYEQYF; CDR3nt: TGTGCTGGTGTGGGGACCGGTTCCTACGAGCAGTACTTC
v_gene: TRBV7-8; j_gene: TRBJ2-3; d_gene: NA; abundance: many; CDR3aa: CASRQMAGPLGDTQYF; CDR3nt: TGTGCCAGCAGACAGATGGCGGGGCCCCTTGGGGATACGCAGTATTTT
v_gene: TRBV5-4; j_gene: TRBJ2-5; d_gene: NA; abundance: many; CDR3aa: CASSLASLGETQYF; CDR3nt: TGTGCCAGCAGTCTCGCGTCCCTGGGTGAGACCCAGTACTTC
v_gene: TRBV5-5; j_gene: TRBJ1-2; d_gene: NA; abundance: few; CDR3aa: CANSTGRLNYGYTF; CDR3nt: TGTGCCAACAGCACGGGACGCTTGAACTATGGCTACACCTTC
v_gene: TRBV4-2; j_gene: TRBJ2-5; d_gene: NA; abundance: many; CDR3aa: CASSQRIQETQYF; CDR3nt: TGTGCCAGCAGCCAGAGGATCCAAGAGACCCAGTACTTC
v_gene: TRBV12-5; j_gene: TRBJ2-7; d_gene: NA; abundance: NA; CDR3aa: CASEGTGSYEGYF; CDR3nt: TGTGCCAGTGAGGGGACCGGTTCCTACGAGGGGTACTTC
v_gene: TRBV11-1; j_gene: TRBJ2-1; d_gene: TRBD2; abundance: many; CDR3aa: CASSLGLAGEVDNEQFF; CDR3nt: TGTGCCAGCAGCCTGGGACTAGCGGGAGAAGTTGACAATGAGCAGTTCTTC
v_gene: TRBV6-4; j_gene: TRBJ2-1; d_gene: NA; abundance: few; CDR3aa: CASATRVESQSYNEQFF; CDR3nt: TGTGCCAGCGCTACTAGGGTAGAATCCCAGTCCTACAATGAGCAGTTCTTC
v_gene: TRBV29-1; j_gene: TRBJ2-7; d_gene: TRBD2; abundance: NA; CDR3aa: CSVEGLVRPVQYF; CDR3nt: TGCAGCGTTGAGGGACTAGTGCGACCCGTGCAGTACTTC
v_gene: TRBV4-3; j_gene: TRBJ2-5; d_gene: TRBD2; abundance: NA; CDR3aa: CAISQGAAGGGETQYF; CDR3nt: TGCGCTATCAGCCAAGGAGCAGCGGGAGGAGGAGAGACCCAGTACTTC
v_gene: TRBV6-5; j_gene: TRBJ2-1; d_gene: NA; abundance: few; CDR3aa: CASSYGCNFNNEQFF; CDR3nt: TGTGCCAGCAGTTACGGATGCAATTTTAACAATGAGCAGTTCTTC
v_gene: TRBV6-4; j_gene: TRBJ2-7; d_gene: NA; abundance: many; CDR3aa: CASSKEVGYEQYF; CDR3nt: TGTGCCAGCAGTAAGGAGGTAGGCTACGAGCAGTACTTC
v_gene: TRBV2; j_gene: TRBJ2-2; d_gene: NA; abundance: NA; CDR3aa: CASSEAPWTGGLFF; CDR3nt: TGTGCCAGCAGTGAAGCGCCTTGGACCGGGGGGCTGTTTTTT
v_gene: TRBV6-2/TRBV6-3; j_gene: TRBJ2-1; d_gene: TRBD2; abundance: NA; CDR3aa: CASSYLLETSGSWDEQFF; CDR3nt: TGTGCCAGCAGTTACCTCCTCGAGACTAGCGGGAGTTGGGATGAGCAGTTCTTC
v_gene: TRBV5-5; j_gene: TRBJ2-5; d_gene: NA; abundance: once; CDR3aa: CVSSSYGPVQETQYF; CDR3nt: TGTGTCAGCAGTTCGTACGGACCAGTACAAGAGACCCAGTACTTC
v_gene: TRBV6-6; j_gene: TRBJ1-1; d_gene: TRBD1; abundance: NA; CDR3aa: CASKQTGSKTEAFF; CDR3nt: TGTGCCAGCAAGCAGACAGGGTCGAAAACTGAAGCTTTCTTT
v_gene: TRBV12-3/TRBV12-4; j_gene: TRBJ1-6; d_gene: NA; abundance: NA; CDR3aa: CASGLKNSPHHF; CDR3nt: TGTGCCAGCGGTTTAAAGAATTCGCCCCACCACTTT
v_gene: TRBV4-3; j_gene: TRBJ1-3; d_gene: NA; abundance: many; CDR3aa: CASSQEGYRNAIYF; CDR3nt: TGCGCCAGCAGCCAAGAGGGGTATAGAAACGCCATATATTTT
v_gene: TRBV7-8; j_gene: TRBJ2-7; d_gene: NA; abundance: NA; CDR3aa: CASSLSLVEEQYF; CDR3nt: TGTGCCAGCAGCTTGAGCCTGGTGGAGGAACAGTACTTC
v_gene: TRBV5-4; j_gene: TRBJ2-1; d_gene: NA; abundance: NA; CDR3aa: CVSSLLTGSYNEQFF; CDR3nt: TGTGTCAGCAGCTTACTAACGGGCTCCTACAATGAGCAGTTCTTC
v_gene: TRBV7-9; j_gene: TRBJ2-7; d_gene: TRBD2; abundance: NA; CDR3aa: CASSAPGLEEPYEQYF; CDR3nt: TGTGCCAGCAGCGCGCCGGGACTAGAAGAACCCTACGAGCAGTACTTC
v_gene: TRBV29-1; j_gene: TRBJ1-1; d_gene: NA; abundance: NA; CDR3aa: CRALRGWYTEAFF; CDR3nt: TGTAGAGCCCTTAGGGGTTGGTACACTGAAGCTTTCTTT
v_gene: TRBV6-2/TRBV6-3; j_gene: TRBJ1-5; d_gene: TRBD1; abundance: many; CDR3aa: CASSPRTTGVLKDYQPQHF; CDR3nt: TGTGCCAGCAGTCCTCGGACGACAGGGGTGTTGAAAGACTATCAGCCCCAGCATTTT
v_gene: TRBV11-2; j_gene: TRBJ2-7; d_gene: TRBD1; abundance: NA; CDR3aa: CASSHGTGRTYEQHF; CDR3nt: TGTGCCAGCAGCCACGGGACAGGGAGAACCTATGAGCAGCACTTC
v_gene: TRBV11-1; j_gene: TRBJ2-3; d_gene: TRBD2; abundance: NA; CDR3aa: CASSLFRREVIGDTQYF; CDR3nt: TGTGCCAGCAGCTTATTCAGGCGGGAGGTAATAGGAGATACGCAGTATTTT
v_gene: TRBV25-1; j_gene: TRBJ1-1; d_gene: TRBD1; abundance: NA; CDR3aa: CASSEPTGGYGRAIF; CDR3nt: TGTGCCAGCAGTGAACCAACAGGGGGCTATGGAAGGGCTATCTTT
v_gene: TRBV6-1; j_gene: TRBJ2-3; d_gene: TRBD1; abundance: many; CDR3aa: CASWTGGRQPQYF; CDR3nt: TGTGCCAGTTGGACAGGGGGCCGTCAGCCCCAGTATTTT
v_gene: TRBV11-2; j_gene: TRBJ1-1; d_gene: NA; abundance: few; CDR3aa: CVSSRGRAGVFTEALF; CDR3nt: TGTGTCAGTAGCCGAGGTAGGGCAGGGGTCTTCACTGAAGCTTTGTTT
v_gene: TRBV5-1; j_gene: TRBJ2-1; d_gene: TRBD2; abundance: NA; CDR3aa: CARSWTSCRDNEQFF; CDR3nt: TGCGCCAGAAGCTGGACTAGCTGCAGAGACAATGAGCAGTTCTTC
v_gene: TRBV6-5; j_gene: TRBJ2-6; d_gene: NA; abundance: once; CDR3aa: CASRLGRGNSGANVLTF; CDR3nt: TGTGCCAGCAGGTTGGGACGGGGGAACTCTGGGGCCAACGTCCTGACTTTC